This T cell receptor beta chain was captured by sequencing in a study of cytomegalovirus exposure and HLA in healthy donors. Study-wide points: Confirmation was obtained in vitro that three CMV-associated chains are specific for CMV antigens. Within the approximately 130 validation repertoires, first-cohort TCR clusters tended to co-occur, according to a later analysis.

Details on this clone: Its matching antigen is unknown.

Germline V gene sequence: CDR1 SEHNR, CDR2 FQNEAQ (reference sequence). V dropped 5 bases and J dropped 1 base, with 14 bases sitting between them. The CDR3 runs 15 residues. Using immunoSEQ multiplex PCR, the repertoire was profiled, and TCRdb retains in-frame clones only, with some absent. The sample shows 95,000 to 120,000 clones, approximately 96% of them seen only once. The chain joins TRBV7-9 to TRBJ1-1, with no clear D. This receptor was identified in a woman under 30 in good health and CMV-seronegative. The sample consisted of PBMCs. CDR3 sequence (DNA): TGTGCCAGCAGCCCCCCCTGGCAGCGGAACACTGAAGCTTTCTTT. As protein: CASSPPWQRNTEAFF.